This TCR beta chain was recorded in a study of beta chain features in type 1 diabetes. Points from the study as a whole: A pattern of fewer insertions and more deletions at VDJ junctions was seen in type 1 diabetes patients. Type 1 diabetes patients had moderately but significantly shorter TCRB CDR3s in all four CD4+ subsets. Across patients, naive, central memory and Treg TCRB repertoires exhibited apparently greater similarity than was observed across healthy donors.

The length of the CDR3 is 16 residues. Germline assignment: CDR1 SGHRS and CDR2 YFSETQ. V gave up 5 bases and J gave up 0 bases; unmatched junction bases: 8. As concerns this clone: The antigen is undetermined.

Isolated RNA was reverse transcribed in full, so expressed TCRB transcripts were sequenced. Libraries were prepared by immunoSEQ multiplex PCR; TCRdb keeps only in-frame clonotypes and omits some of them. The table lists some 48,000 clones, around 45% of them singletons, with approximately 0.13% in the top ten. This sequence joins TRBV5-1 and TRBJ2-3; 8 bases are a match to TRBD2. The sequencing sample was made of stem cell memory CD4+ T cells from blood. This clonotype originated in a man between 25 and 39 years old with type 1 diabetes. In DNA form, the CDR3 reads TGCGCCAGCAGAAAAATGACTAGCGCGAGCACAGATACGCAGTATTTT. Translating it yields CASRKMTSASTDTQYF.